This T cell receptor (beta chain) was profiled in a study of blood T cell repertoires in COVID-19. On the study more broadly: The United States, Italy and Spain were the sources of the acute and convalescent COVID-19 samples.

The CDR3 spans 18 residues. Authors' processing steps: Amplification of reference gene primers was used by the study to estimate nucleated cell counts. The protocol was immunoSEQ multiplex PCR, while the TCRdb copy is restricted to in-frame clones and leaves out a portion. That table gives V, J and clone size, and the DNA gave D and trimming. The sample holds about 390,000 clones, around nine tenths seen once. Those who participated ranged in age from roughly 18 to 89 years and resided in about two dozen US areas. Cohort 3 recovered donors had two negative PCRs, clearance, or symptom resolution. The chain joins TRBV21-1 to TRBJ1-5; the table calls TRBD1, which could not be checked here. TRBV21-1 is an annotated pseudogene. The sequenced sample consisted of PBMCs or T cells enriched from blood (not recorded which). This receptor was obtained from a woman between 50 and 59 years old who had recovered from COVID-19. CDR3 bases: TGTGCCAGCAGCAATTGGACAGGGGATCCCGAGGGCAATCAGCCCCAGCATTTT. This translates into CASSNWTGDPEGNQPQHF.